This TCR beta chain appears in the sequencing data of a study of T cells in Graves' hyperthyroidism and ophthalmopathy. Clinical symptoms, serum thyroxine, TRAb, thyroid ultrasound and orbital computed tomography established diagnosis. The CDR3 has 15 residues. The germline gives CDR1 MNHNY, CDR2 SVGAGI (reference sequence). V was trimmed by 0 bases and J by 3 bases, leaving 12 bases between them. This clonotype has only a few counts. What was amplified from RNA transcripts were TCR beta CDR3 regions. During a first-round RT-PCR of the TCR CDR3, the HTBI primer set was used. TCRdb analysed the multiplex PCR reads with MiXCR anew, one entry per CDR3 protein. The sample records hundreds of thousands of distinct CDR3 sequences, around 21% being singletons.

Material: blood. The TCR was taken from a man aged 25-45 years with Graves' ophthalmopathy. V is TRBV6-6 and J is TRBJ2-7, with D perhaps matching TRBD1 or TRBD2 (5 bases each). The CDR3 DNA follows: TGTGCCAGCAGTTACTCGAGGGGAAAGGGCTACGAGCAGTACTTC. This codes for CASSYSRGKGYEQYF.